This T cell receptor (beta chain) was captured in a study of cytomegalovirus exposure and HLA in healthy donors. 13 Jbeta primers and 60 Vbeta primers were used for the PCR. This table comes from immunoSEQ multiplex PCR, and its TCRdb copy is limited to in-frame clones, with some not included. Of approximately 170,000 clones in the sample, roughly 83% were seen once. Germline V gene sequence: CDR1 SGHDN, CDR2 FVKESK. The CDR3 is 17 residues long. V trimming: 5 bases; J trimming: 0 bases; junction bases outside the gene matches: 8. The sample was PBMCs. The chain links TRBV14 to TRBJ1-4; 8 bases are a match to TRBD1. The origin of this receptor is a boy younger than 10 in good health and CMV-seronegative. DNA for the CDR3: TGTGCCAGCAGCACCCGGACAGGGCCTGCAACTAATGAAAAACTGTTTTTT. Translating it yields CASSTRTGPATNEKLFF.